The T cell receptor (beta chain) described here comes from a study of identical twins. Germline trimming cut 0 bases from V and 5 bases from J; bases unmatched to any gene: 11. CDR1 SQVTM and CDR2 ANQGSEA come from the germline V gene. The CDR3 contains 16 residues. Study-level points and caveats: Cord blood's abundant beta clonotypes had fewer insertions, unlike memory repertoires. For monozygotic twins, models underestimated out-of-frame TCR alpha sharing.

All of the donors were Caucasians in good health. This clonotype was seen a few times. Its antigen is not known. With template switching, a universal primer site was added, and the cDNA carried unique molecular identifiers. Via MiXCR, TCRdb re-called the 5' RACE reads, giving one row per CDR3 protein. The profile shows about 390,000 distinct CDR3 sequences, around 9.7% of them singletons. The V gene is TRBV29-1, the J gene TRBJ2-3, with 7 bases matching TRBD2. The receptor's source is a woman aged 45-60 years in good health. What was sequenced was naive T cells sorted from blood. The CDR3 DNA reads as TGCAGCGTTGAAGATCTGTCGTTGGGGGGGGAAGATACGCAGTATTTT. This sequence encodes CSVEDLSLGGEDTQYF.